The next 2 T cell receptor beta chains were all read from a single sample in a study of OX40 agonist ivuxolimab in advanced cancers. TCRdb's copy holds only in-frame clones and misses some; the assay was immunoSEQ multiplex PCR. Of 70,000 to 100,000 clones in the sample, about nine tenths were seen once. The sample was CD4+ or CD8+ T cells sorted from blood, taken in a trial of the OX40 agonist ivuxolimab. All receptors come from an adult with an advanced solid tumor such as melanoma, head and neck, liver or kidney cancer.

The V call is TRBV18, the J call TRBJ2-2; 8 nucleotides line up with TRBD2. The ends lost 8 bases at V and 3 bases at J; junction bases unmatched: 8. CDR1 and CDR2 from the germline V gene are KGHSH and LQKENI. This CDR3 comprises 15 residues. CDR3 sequence (DNA): TGTGCCAGCCGGGGACTAGTTGAAGACACCGGGGAGCTGTTTTTT. It specifies CASRGLVEDTGELFF.

The V gene is TRBV30, the J gene TRBJ1-5; 7 bases agree with TRBD1. J gave up 7 bases and V 1 base, and 4 bases lay outside the gene matches. The CDR3 runs 13 residues. Germline CDR1 GTSNPN, CDR2 SVGIG (reference sequence). CDR3 in DNA: TGTGCCTGGAGTGAGGCAGGGGGGCAGCCCCAGCATTTT. Its translation is CAWSEAGGQPQHF.